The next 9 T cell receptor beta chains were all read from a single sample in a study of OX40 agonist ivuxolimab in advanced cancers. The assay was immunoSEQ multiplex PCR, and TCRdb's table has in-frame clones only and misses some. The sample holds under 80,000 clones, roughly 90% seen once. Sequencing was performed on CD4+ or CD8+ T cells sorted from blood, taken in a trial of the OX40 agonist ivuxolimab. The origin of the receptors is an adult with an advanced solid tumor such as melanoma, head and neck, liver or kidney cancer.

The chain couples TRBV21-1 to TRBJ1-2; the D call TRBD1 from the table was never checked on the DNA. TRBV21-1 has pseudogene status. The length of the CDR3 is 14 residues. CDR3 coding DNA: TGTGCCAGCAGCACTGGACAGGGGATGGATGGCTACACCTTC. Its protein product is CASSTGQGMDGYTF.

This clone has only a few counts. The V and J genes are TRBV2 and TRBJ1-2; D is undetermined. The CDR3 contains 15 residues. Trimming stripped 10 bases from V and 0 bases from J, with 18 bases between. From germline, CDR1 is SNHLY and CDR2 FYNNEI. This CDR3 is CATSQWKGPNYGYTF. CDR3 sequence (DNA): TGTGCCACCAGCCAATGGAAAGGGCCTAACTATGGCTACACCTTC.

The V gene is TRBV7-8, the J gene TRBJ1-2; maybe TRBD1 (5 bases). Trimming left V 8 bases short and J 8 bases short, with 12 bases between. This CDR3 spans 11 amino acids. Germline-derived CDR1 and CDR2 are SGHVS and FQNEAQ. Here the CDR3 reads CASGRDAGYTF. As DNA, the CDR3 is TGTGCCAGCGGACGGGACGCGGGCTACACCTTC. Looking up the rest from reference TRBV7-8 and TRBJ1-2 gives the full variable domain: GAGVSQSPRYKVAKRGQDVALRCDPISGHVSLFWYQQALGQGPEFLTYFQNEAQLDKSGLPSDRFFAERPEGSVSTLKIQRTQQEDSAVYLCASGRDAGYTFGSGTRLTVV.

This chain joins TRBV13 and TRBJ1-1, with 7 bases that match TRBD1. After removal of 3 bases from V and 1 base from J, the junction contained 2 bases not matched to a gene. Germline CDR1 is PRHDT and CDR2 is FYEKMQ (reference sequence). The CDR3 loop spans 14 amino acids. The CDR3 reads CASSLTGWNTEAFF. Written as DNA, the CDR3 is TGTGCCAGCAGCTTGACAGGGTGGAACACTGAAGCTTTCTTT.

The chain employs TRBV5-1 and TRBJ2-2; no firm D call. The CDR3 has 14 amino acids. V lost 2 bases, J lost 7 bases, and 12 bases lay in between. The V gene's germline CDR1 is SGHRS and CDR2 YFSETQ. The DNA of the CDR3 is TGCGCCAGCAGCTTCGTGGGCCTGGGCGGGGAGCTGTTTTTT. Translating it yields CASSFVGLGGELFF.

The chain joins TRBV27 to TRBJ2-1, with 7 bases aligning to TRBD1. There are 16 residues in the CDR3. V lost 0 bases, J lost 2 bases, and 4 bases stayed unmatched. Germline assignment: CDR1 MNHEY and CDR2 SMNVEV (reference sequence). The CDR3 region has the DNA TGTGCCAGCAGTTTATCTTGGCAGGGGGCCTACAATGAGCAGTTCTTC. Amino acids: CASSLSWQGAYNEQFF.

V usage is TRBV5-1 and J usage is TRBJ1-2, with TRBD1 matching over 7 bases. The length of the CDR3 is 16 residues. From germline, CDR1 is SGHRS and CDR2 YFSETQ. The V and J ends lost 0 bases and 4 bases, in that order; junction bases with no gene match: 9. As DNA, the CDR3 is TGCGCCAGCAGCTTGGGAGGGGACAGTGGATTCTATGGCTACACCTTC. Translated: CASSLGGDSGFYGYTF. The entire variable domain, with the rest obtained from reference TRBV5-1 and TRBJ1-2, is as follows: KAGVTQTPRYLIKTRGQQVTLSCSPISGHRSVSWYQQTPGQGLQFLFEYFSETQRNKGNFPGRFSGRQFSNSRSEMNVSTLELGDSALYLCASSLGGDSGFYGYTFGSGTRLTVV.

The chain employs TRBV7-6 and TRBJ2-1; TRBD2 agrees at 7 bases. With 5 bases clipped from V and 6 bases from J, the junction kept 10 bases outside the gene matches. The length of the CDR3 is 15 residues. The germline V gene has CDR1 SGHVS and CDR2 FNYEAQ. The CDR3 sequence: CASSVMQAGTNEQFF. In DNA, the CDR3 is TGTGCCAGCAGCGTGATGCAAGCGGGGACCAATGAGCAGTTCTTC. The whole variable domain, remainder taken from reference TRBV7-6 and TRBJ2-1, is GAGVSQSPRYKVTKRGQDVALRCDPISGHVSLYWYRQALGQGPEFLTYFNYEAQQDKSGLPNDRFSAERPEGSISTLTIQRTEQRDSAMYRCASSVMQAGTNEQFFGPGTRLTVL.

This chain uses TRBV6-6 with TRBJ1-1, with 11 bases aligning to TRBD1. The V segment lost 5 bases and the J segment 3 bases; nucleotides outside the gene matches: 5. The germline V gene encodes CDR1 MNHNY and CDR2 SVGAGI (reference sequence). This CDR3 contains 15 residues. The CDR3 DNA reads TGTGCCAGCAGTGCAGGACAGGGGGCGGACACTGAAGCTTTCTTT. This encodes CASSAGQGADTEAFF.